The 29 T cell receptor beta chains listed next were all sequenced from one sample in a study of molecular identifiers for immune sequencing clone quantification. TCRdb ran MiXCR on the PCR reads and lists one entry per CDR3 protein. This table has fewer than 350,000 distinct CDR3 sequences, around a fifth appearing once. The sequenced sample was naive CD8+ T cells from blood, with Jurkat cell RNA spiked in. Subset denoted: FACS-sorted CD8+CD4-CCR7+CD45RA+ naive T cells. Source of these receptors: a human donor in good health. Some libraries in this study had Jurkat cell RNA spiked in.

Concerning this clonotype itself: This clone may be a read error of a much larger clone one base away. The chain combines TRBV9 with TRBJ2-7, with 9 bases aligning to TRBD2. The CDR3 runs 14 residues. Per the germline V gene, CDR1 is SGDLS and CDR2 is YYNGEE. Losses at the gene ends were 4 bases for V and 2 bases for J; bases not matched to a gene: 4. This chain's CDR3 is CASSTRGGPYEQYF. In nucleotides, the CDR3 is TGTGCCAGCAGCACGCGGGGGGGCCCCTACGAGCAGTACTTC.

In regard to this clonotype: A clone one base away is much larger, so this may be a read error. No conserved phenylalanine or tryptophan ends this CDR3, so it is likely a read error. The chain carries TRBV19 and TRBJ2-7, with D uncertain. Germline V gene sequence: CDR1 LNHDA, CDR2 SQIVND (reference sequence). V was clipped by 4 bases and J by 0 bases, with 13 bases between them. The CDR3 contains 15 residues. Written as DNA, the CDR3 is TGTGCCAGTAGTAAAGGGTCGACGAGCTCCTACGAGCAGTACTCC. The encoded protein is CASSKGSTSSYEQYS.

This clonotype appeared many times. This chain joins TRBV4-1 and TRBJ1-2; TRBD1 agrees at 8 bases. Germline values: CDR1 MGHRA, CDR2 YSYEKL. The CDR3 covers 15 residues. J lost 4 bases, V lost 2 bases, and 6 bases had no gene match. The CDR3 DNA reads as TGCGCCAGCAGCCAACACGGACAGGGCGGCTATGGCTACACCTTC. Amino acid sequence: CASSQHGQGGYGYTF.

This clonotype was seen only a few times. This chain uses TRBV12-3 or TRBV12-4 with TRBJ2-7; no clear D. V shed 1 base and J shed 2 bases, with 12 bases lying between them. CDR3 length equals 15 residues. The CDR3: CASSLGGGSAYEQYF. CDR3 sequence (DNA): TGTGCCAGCAGTTTAGGAGGTGGAAGCGCCTACGAGCAGTACTTC.

This clonotype has ten or more counts. The rearrangement links TRBV9 to TRBJ2-3, with 7 bases that match TRBD2. CDR3 length: 15 residues. The V gene's germline CDR1 is SGDLS and CDR2 YYNGEE. V shed 2 bases, J shed 0 bases, and the junction held 3 bases outside the gene matches. In DNA, the CDR3 is TGTGCCAGCAGCGTTAGCGGGTATAGCACAGATACGCAGTATTTT. Residues: CASSVSGYSTDTQYF. The variable domain in full, with the rest retrieved from reference TRBV9 and TRBJ2-3, is DSGVTQTPKHLITATGQRVTLRCSPRSGDLSVYWYQQSLDQGLQFLIQYYNGEERAKGNILERFSAQQFPDLHSELNLSSLELGDSALYFCASSVSGYSTDTQYFGPGTRLTVL.

The J gene is TRBJ1-1, the V gene TRBV6-2 or TRBV6-3, with D possibly matching TRBD1 (5 bases). Trimming removed 6 bases from V and 1 base from J, with 24 bases in between. The germline V gene has CDR1 MNHEY and CDR2 SVGEGT. The CDR3 spans 18 residues. The CDR3 loop reads CASSRDRGSRGSNTEAFF. The CDR3 coding sequence is TGTGCCAGCAGCCGTGACAGAGGGTCAAGGGGATCGAACACTGAAGCTTTCTTT.

The chain recombines TRBV7-2 with TRBJ2-5; 10 positions match TRBD2. Germline-derived CDR1 and CDR2 are SGHTA and FQGNSA. V was pared by 5 bases and J by 8 bases, with 11 bases of the junction left unmatched. The CDR3 covers 15 residues. The DNA of the CDR3 is TGTGCCAGCAGCCTTGGGACTAGCGCACTCAGAACCCAGTACTTC. This sequence encodes CASSLGTSALRTQYF.

Worth noting for this clonotype: A much larger clonotype is one base distant, so this may be a read error. The rearrangement uses TRBV6-2 or TRBV6-3 and TRBJ1-2, with D possibly TRBD1 on 5 matching bases. The CDR3 is 15 residues long. Trimming stripped 2 bases from V and 5 bases from J, with 15 bases between. Germline V gene data show CDR1 as MNHEY and CDR2 as SVGEGT. In DNA, the CDR3 is TGTGCCAGCAGTTACGTGCAGGGATTCCGATATGGCTACACCTTC. It encodes CASSYVQGFRYGYTF.

At least ten counts were recorded for this clonotype. V is TRBV7-9 and J is TRBJ2-7, with D tentatively TRBD1 (7 bases). The V gene's germline CDR1 is SEHNR and CDR2 FQNEAQ (reference sequence). There are 14 residues in the CDR3. The V end lost 6 bases, the J end lost 2 bases, and 14 bases lay between the germline ends. CDR3: CASRPRGTAYEQYF. The CDR3 DNA follows: TGTGCCAGCAGACCCCGGGGGACAGCCTACGAGCAGTACTTC.

This clonotype was found many times. V usage is TRBV12-3 or TRBV12-4 and J usage is TRBJ2-3; D gene ambiguous. CDR3 length equals 13 residues. Trimming stripped 6 bases from V and 4 bases from J, with 11 bases between. For the CDR3, the DNA is TGTGCCAGCAGCCCCTCTTGGTCAGATACGCAGTATTTT. Amino acids: CASSPSWSDTQYF.

A few counts support this clonotype. The V gene is TRBV2, the J gene TRBJ2-2; unclear D gene. Germline V gives CDR1 SNHLY, CDR2 FYNNEI. The CDR3 is 14 residues long. V lost 4 bases, J lost 4 bases, and 10 bases lay in between. The CDR3, as DNA: TGTGCCAGCAGTGTTCCCGGGCGCACCGGGGAGCTGTTTTTT. It encodes CASSVPGRTGELFF.

The chain recombines TRBV29-1 with TRBJ2-1; 9 nucleotides match TRBD1. V was pared by 7 bases and J by 7 bases, with 14 bases of the junction left unmatched. Germline CDR1 is SQVTM and CDR2 is ANQGSEA. The CDR3 consists of 15 residues. The CDR3 here is CSAQGATFQGNEQFF. In DNA form, the CDR3 reads TGCAGCGCACAGGGGGCTACGTTTCAAGGTAATGAGCAGTTCTTC.

There are many counts of this clonotype. The CDR3, as DNA: TGTGCCAGCAGCCCTGCCCGGGGGAACACTGAAGCTTTCTTT. This translates into CASSPARGNTEAFF. The chain employs TRBV5-6 and TRBJ1-1; unclear D gene. This CDR3 is built from 14 residues. The ends were cut back, 4 bases at V and 1 base at J, with 11 bases in the middle. Germline loops: CDR1 SGHDT, CDR2 YYEEEE.

This clonotype was counted many times. The V and J genes are TRBV6-1 and TRBJ2-5, with D tentatively TRBD1 (6 bases). The CDR3 is made up of 13 amino acids. V was pared by 6 bases and J by 4 bases, with 12 bases between. CDR1 is MNHNS, CDR2 SASEGT, per germline. CDR3 sequence reads: CASRLQGGETQYF. The CDR3 nucleotides read TGTGCCAGCAGGCTACAGGGTGGAGAGACCCAGTACTTC.

This clonotype was observed many times. V gene TRBV4-1 combines with J gene TRBJ1-1; perhaps TRBD1 as D (6 bases). The V end lost 0 bases, the J end lost 8 bases, and 7 bases lay between the germline ends. The CDR3 contains 12 residues. Germline V gene lookup returns CDR1 MGHRA and CDR2 YSYEKL. CDR3 bases: TGCGCCAGCAGCCAAGATGGACAGGAAGCTTTCTTT. This encodes CASSQDGQEAFF.

In its sample, this clonotype was seen many times. This chain joins TRBV5-6 and TRBJ1-1; perhaps TRBD1 as D (6 bases). This CDR3 contains 16 residues. The V end was cut by 4 bases, the J end by 1 base, with 17 bases between. Per germline, CDR1 SGHDT and CDR2 YYEEEE. This CDR3 reads CASSPGVLGANTEAFF. CDR3 sequence (DNA): TGTGCCAGCAGCCCCGGGGTGCTGGGGGCGAACACTGAAGCTTTCTTT.

This clonotype was counted only a few times. A much larger clone lies a single base off, so this may be a read error. The chain uses TRBV14 and TRBJ2-3; no clear D. Germline-derived CDR1 and CDR2 are SGHDN and FVKESK. The CDR3 spans 17 residues. CDR3 nucleotides: TGTGCCGGCAGCCAAGACCCCGACATAATCGGCACAGATACGCAGTATTTT. It translates to CAGSQDPDIIGTDTQYF.

On this clonotype: With a much larger clone just one base away, this may be a read error. The rearrangement joins TRBV24-1 to TRBJ2-1; a possible D gene is TRBD2 (5 bases). The germline gives CDR1 KGHDR, CDR2 SFDVKD. This CDR3 has 13 amino acids. V lost 0 bases and J 6 bases, leaving 5 bases between the germline ends. The CDR3 DNA reads TGTGCCACCAGTGATTTGGCGGGCAATGAGCAGTTCTTC. Protein: CATSDLAGNEQFF.

This clonotype occurred many times. The rearrangement uses TRBV6-1 and TRBJ2-1, with D perhaps matching TRBD1 (5 bases). This CDR3 is built from 16 residues. V was shortened by 0 bases and J by 8 bases, with 17 bases between the two germline ends. Germline values: CDR1 MNHNS, CDR2 SASEGT. The CDR3 nucleotides are TGTGCCAGCAGTGAAGCTGTTACAGGCCCGGGCGATGAGCAGTTCTTC. It specifies CASSEAVTGPGDEQFF.

This clonotype appeared many times. The chain joins TRBV30 to TRBJ2-7, with D perhaps matching TRBD2 (5 bases). Germline V gene lookup returns CDR1 GTSNPN and CDR2 SVGIG (reference sequence). CDR3 length equals 14 residues. The CDR3 loop reads CAWEPEGSSYEQYF. In nucleotides, the CDR3 is TGTGCTTGGGAGCCTGAGGGATCCTCCTACGAGCAGTACTTC.

Points on this clonotype: A much larger clonotype is one base distant, so this may be a read error. The rearrangement joins TRBV28 to TRBJ1-2; 7 bases match TRBD1. V gave up 5 bases and J gave up 4 bases; unmatched junction bases: 7. Germline lookup yields CDR1 MDHEN and CDR2 SYDVKM. This CDR3 is 14 amino acids long. The CDR3 DNA sequence: TGTGCCAGCAGTCCCAGTGCAGGGGGCTATGGCTACACCTTC. It is translated as CASSPSAGGYGYTF.

This clonotype was detected ten times or more. The genes are TRBV2 and TRBJ1-2; D is uncertain. Germline values: CDR1 SNHLY, CDR2 FYNNEI. The CDR3 spans 15 residues. Trimming removed 6 bases at V and 2 bases at J, with 16 bases between. CDR3 amino acids: CASRETLGVNYGYTF. The DNA of the CDR3 is TGTGCCAGCAGGGAAACCCTGGGCGTCAACTATGGCTACACCTTC.

The chain employs TRBV4-1 and TRBJ2-3, with D maybe TRBD2 (6 bases). Germline CDR1 MGHRA, CDR2 YSYEKL. Trimming cost V 6 bases and J 5 bases, with 18 bases left between them. There are 15 residues in the CDR3. The CDR3 DNA reads TGCGCCAGCAGTGGTTTAACGGGAGCCGGAGATACGCAGTATTTT. Translated: CASSGLTGAGDTQYF.

About this clonotype itself: A much larger clone is a single base away; this may be a read error. The chain uses TRBV4-3 and TRBJ2-5; D gene uncertain. Germline CDR1 LGHNA, CDR2 YSLEER. This CDR3 comprises 15 residues. V lost 4 bases to trimming and J lost 2 bases, with 14 bases between them. The CDR3 loop reads CASSRKLDGQETQYF. CDR3 bases: TGCGCCAGCAGCCGCAAACTGGACGGTCAAGAGACCCAGTACTTC.

On this clonotype itself: Since a much larger clone is just one base distant, this may be a read error. V usage is TRBV24-1 and J usage is TRBJ1-1, with 7 bases identical to TRBD1. Per the germline V gene, CDR1 is KGHDR and CDR2 is SFDVKD. The CDR3 covers 15 residues. The CDR3 sequence is CAASDTRTGNTEAFF. The CDR3 DNA reads as TGTGCCGCCAGTGATACCCGGACAGGGAACACTGAAGCTTTCTTT.

In its sample, this clonotype was seen once. This could be a read error, since a much larger clone is one nucleotide away. The chain uses TRBV9 and TRBJ2-2; possible D gene TRBD2, 6 bases. The CDR3 covers 11 residues. Germline V CDR1 and CDR2: SGDLS, YYNGEE. Trimming took 10 bases from V and 3 from J, leaving 7 bases between them. CDR3 sequence reads: CAGGDTGELFF. The CDR3, as DNA: TGTGCCGGCGGGGACACCGGGGAGCTGTTTTTT.

On this clonotype: A read error is possible here, since a much larger clone lies one base away. The chain links TRBV27 to TRBJ2-2; the D gene is possibly TRBD2 (6 bases). From germline, CDR1 is MNHEY and CDR2 SMNVEV (reference sequence). The CDR3 has 12 residues. The CDR3 loop reads CASSLNGGEPFF. The CDR3 coding sequence is TGTGCCAGCAGTTTGAATGGCGGGGAGCCGTTTTTT.

As regards this clonotype: This may come from a read error, since a much larger clone is one base off. The V and J genes are TRBV19 and TRBJ1-1; D unresolved. CDR3 length equals 12 residues. V was clipped by 11 bases and J by 1 base, with 11 bases between them. Per germline, CDR1 LNHDA and CDR2 SQIVND (reference sequence). This CDR3 reads CAGTLGNTEAFF. Here the CDR3 DNA reads TGTGCCGGTACGCTAGGGAACACTGAAGCTTTCTTT.

The chain links TRBV13 to TRBJ2-6; tentatively, D is TRBD1 or TRBD2 (6 bases each). Germline V lookup: CDR1 PRHDT, CDR2 FYEKMQ (reference sequence). The germline V and J ends were trimmed by 5 bases and 0 bases, with 17 bases remaining between them. The CDR3 runs to 18 residues. CDR3 residues: CASSLQGTLLSGANVLTF. CDR3 DNA sequence: TGTGCCAGCAGCCTCCAGGGGACTCTCCTCTCTGGGGCCAACGTCCTGACTTTC.